A single T cell receptor (beta chain) is shown here with its context. Its specificity is not known. Clones were sequenced by immunoSEQ multiplex PCR, and TCRdb holds only the in-frame ones, with some missing. The table shows around 2,000,000 clones, with approximately 95% occurring only once. The sample originates from a study of shared clonotypes between healthy human individuals. General study results and limits: Donors were few, which limited the genetic and exposure-history diversity represented. In this cohort, only blood was sampled, and tissue repertoires likely differ. Larger estimated richness was generally recorded for naive subsets relative to memory subsets.

There are 12 residues in the CDR3. The germline V gene has CDR1 MDHEN and CDR2 SYDVKM. Trimming took 3 bases from V and 9 from J, leaving 6 bases between them. The gene calls are TRBV28 and TRBJ1-6; weak D call: TRBD1 (5 bases). The sample taken for sequencing was naive CD4+ T cells sorted from blood. Subset here: CD45RA+ positively selected. This clonotype was obtained from a man aged 18 to 30 in good health. The chain's CDR3 is CASSFGGSPLHF. The CDR3 DNA is TGTGCCAGCAGTTTCGGGGGTTCACCCCTCCACTTT.